The source of this T cell receptor (beta chain) is a study of control samples from healthy donors and cancer patients (dated by TCRdb to the early 2020s). Library preparation used the immunoSEQ multiplex PCR assay. In its TCRdb copy, this immuneACCESS table keeps in-frame sequences only and misses some clones. Where compared with another copy, unresolved V genes explain less than half of these, and the others have no known cause. Counted in this sample were 50,000 to 75,000 clones; 65% to 90% of them appeared once. The ten biggest clones cover roughly 5.1% of the sample. Including cysteine and phenylalanine, the CDR3 has 14 amino acids. The sequence is cut down to CDR3 DNA, 42 bases in frame from base 1. The germline V and J ends show losses of 4 bases and 9 bases respectively, and no gene match explains 7 bases of the junction. CDR1 and CDR2 (GTSNPN, SVGIG) derive from the germline V gene (reference sequence).

A word on this clone: What this receptor recognizes is not known. No much larger clonotype is one base removed from it; base qualities were not supplied.

This TCR was recovered from a man aged 35 to 55 in good health. The sequenced material came from blood. The chain links TRBV30 with TRBJ1-6; 9 nucleotides in the junction match TRBD1. The CDR3 region: CAWIEGQGFSPLHF. DNA sequence: TGTGCCTGGATTGAGGGACAGGGCTTTTCACCCCTCCACTTT.